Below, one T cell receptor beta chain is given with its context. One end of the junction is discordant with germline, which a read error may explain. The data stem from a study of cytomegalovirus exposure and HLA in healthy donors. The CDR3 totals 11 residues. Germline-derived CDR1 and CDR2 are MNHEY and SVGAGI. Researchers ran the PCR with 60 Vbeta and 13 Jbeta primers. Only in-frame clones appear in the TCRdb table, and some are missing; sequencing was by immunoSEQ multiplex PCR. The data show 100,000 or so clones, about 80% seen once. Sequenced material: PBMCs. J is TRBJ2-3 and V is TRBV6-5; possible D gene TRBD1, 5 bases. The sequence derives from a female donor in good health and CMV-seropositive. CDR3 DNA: TGTGCCGGCAGATCAGGGAATACGCAGTATTTT. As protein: CAGRSGNTQYF.